This note documents a single T cell receptor beta chain sequence. The antigen is unknown. The source of the sample is a study of cytomegalovirus exposure and HLA in healthy donors. Across the study: Counted in an early data release were approximately 85 million unique TCRs from HLA-typed donors. Findings and caveats of the study: A further, later analysis showed that HLA-associated TCR beta chains (compared with equally common others) were more clonally expanded.

Despite likely unrecorded immune exposures, the donors were nominally healthy at the time of sampling. Germline V gene sequence: CDR1 KGHSH, CDR2 LQKENI. The CDR3 contains 15 residues. Trimming removed 2 bases from V and 2 bases from J; junction bases left unmatched: 4. A multiplex PCR was run with 60 Vbeta primers and 13 Jbeta primers. Clones were read by immunoSEQ multiplex PCR, and TCRdb kept only the in-frame ones, dropping some. In the table there are about 82,000 clones, approximately 79% of which are singletons. Sequencing was performed on PBMCs. The sequence derives from a human donor in good health. The V gene is TRBV18, the J gene TRBJ2-5; 8 bases fit TRBD1. The chain's CDR3 is CASSPNRGMQETQYF. As DNA, the CDR3 is TGTGCCAGCTCACCAAACAGGGGGATGCAAGAGACCCAGTACTTC.